This record looks at one T cell receptor beta chain sequence and its context. The same CDR3 can be traced to other DNA sequences in this sample. Busulfan-fludarabine conditioning, marrow transplant, and cyclophosphamide on days +3 and +4 were administered. CDR1 SGHNT and CDR2 YYREEE come from the germline V gene (reference sequence). There are 13 residues in the CDR3. Deletions cut 0 bases from V and 5 bases from J, with 8 bases between. The data originate from a study of T cells after posttransplantation cyclophosphamide. Clones were sequenced by immunoSEQ multiplex PCR, and TCRdb holds only the in-frame ones, with some missing. The table records approximately 10,000 clones, just over 90% of them present only once.

This chain connects TRBV5-4 to TRBJ2-5; D is ambiguous. The sequence came from a female patient younger than 45 who received an allogeneic stem cell transplant from an unrelated donor, was CMV-positive, and had no GVHD. Some T cells may have originated in the graft donor. The sample in question was PBMCs, obtained after allogeneic stem cell transplant with posttransplant cyclophosphamide. CDR3 bases: TGTGCCAGCAGCTTGGCCAGAAAGGAGACCCAGTACTTC. Translation: CASSLARKETQYF.